The rows below give T cell receptor beta chains drawn from one sample of a study of blood T cell repertoires in COVID-19. This table comes from immunoSEQ multiplex PCR, and its TCRdb copy is limited to in-frame clones, with some not included. The data show 140,000 to 150,000 clones, about 88% seen once. Sequenced input: peripheral blood. The receptor source for this set is a human donor with COVID-19, enrolled during active disease. The donor label of this sample is uncertain. CDR3s include the opening cysteine and the closing phenylalanine or tryptophan.

cdr3_length,v_call,j_call,cdr3_aa
11,TRBV20-1,TRBJ1-1,CSARGEAEAFF
15,TRBV14,TRBJ1-1,CASSQETGKNTEAFF
13,TRBV9,TRBJ2-3,CASSPGQTDTQYF
14,TRBV6-5,TRBJ1-2,CASSSLGQGAGYTF
14,TRBV30,TRBJ1-1,CAWSGDRGKRAAFF
13,TRBV19,TRBJ1-1,CASSPTANTEAFF
14,TRBV18,TRBJ2-7,CASSPPGTDYEQYF
17,TRBV11-2,TRBJ2-1,CASSLGPHRSSYNEQFF
14,TRBV19,TRBJ1-5,CASEMGRGNQPQHF
15,TRBV7-9,TRBJ1-2,CASSPSRSGNYGYTF
12,TRBV11-2,TRBJ2-7,CASGQNSYEQYF
14,TRBV4-1,TRBJ2-3,CASSPLQGPDTQYF
14,TRBV13,TRBJ1-1,CASSRTGAGTEAFF
18,TRBV6-1,TRBJ1-2,CASSETGWRDRRVLGYTF
19,TRBV5-1,TRBJ2-6,CASSSGGTVLIPGANVLTF
13,TRBV2,TRBJ1-1,CASRGLTNTEAFF
14,TRBV2,TRBJ1-5,CASTGDRVGSPQHF
14,TRBV2,TRBJ1-1,CASRTGTGTPEAFF
14,TRBV5-5,TRBJ1-2,CASSWDRVPYGYTF
15,TRBV5-1,TRBJ2-7,CASSLVAGLSYEQYF
15,TRBV4-2,TRBJ1-1,CASAPTGLEGTEAFF
15,TRBV19,TRBJ1-4,CASSIDSTTNEKLFF
16,TRBV5-1,TRBJ2-7,CASSLSVVSGPYEQYF
13,TRBV10-1,TRBJ2-1,CARRGLGDNEQFF
13,TRBV11-2,TRBJ1-1,CASSFGTGTEAFF
15,TRBV7-3,TRBJ2-2,CASSSLAGRNGELFF
14,TRBV11-1,TRBJ2-2,CASSFYRGPGELFF
15,TRBV5-1,TRBJ1-2,CASSLAGQMADGYTF
14,TRBV24-1,TRBJ1-4,CATSDSDRNEKLFF
12,TRBV29-1,TRBJ1-2,CSVPLGFYGYTF
15,TRBV9,TRBJ1-1,CASSKQTGGEVEAFF
13,TRBV19,TRBJ1-2,CASSVGQAQGYTF
13,TRBV7-9,TRBJ1-2,CASSDSFNYGYTF
13,TRBV4-1,TRBJ2-4,CASSQDPVWIQYF
12,TRBV29-1,TRBJ1-2,CSASSGGDGYTF
15,TRBV5-1,TRBJ1-2,CASSLQGATSYGYTF
14,TRBV5-5,TRBJ1-2,CASSAGITGGGYTF
21,TRBV3-1/TRBV3-2,TRBJ2-6,CASSQDWPRQGEDSGANVLTF
17,TRBV10-3,TRBJ2-3,CAISESPSGGDTDTQYF
15,TRBV3-1/TRBV3-2,TRBJ2-7,CASSYLTSGVGEQYF
13,TRBV12-3/TRBV12-4,TRBJ1-1,CASSFWEDTEAFF
13,TRBV12-3/TRBV12-4,TRBJ1-2,CASSLLRVDGYTF
16,TRBV6-1,TRBJ1-6,CASSVIPGTDNSPLHF
14,TRBV20-1,TRBJ1-1,CSASRPPEGREAFF
11,TRBV20-1,TRBJ2-7,CSARDQDRAFF
15,TRBV6-5,TRBJ2-6,CASRSGNSGANVLTF
13,TRBV18,TRBJ2-3,CASCTGFSDTQYF
14,TRBV19,TRBJ2-7,CASMDAGSAYEQYF
12,TRBV5-6,TRBJ2-7,CASSLQGYEQYF
13,TRBV14,TRBJ1-2,CASSQDLGSGYTF
12,TRBV15,TRBJ1-5,CATSRQGGPRHF
18,TRBV5-1,TRBJ2-3,CASSRRPSGRAGEDTQYF
14,TRBV24-1,TRBJ2-7,CATSDSGQRDEQYF
10,TRBV21-1,TRBJ2-7,CASSSPGQYF
13,TRBV7-3,TRBJ2-7,CASTLEGCYEQYF